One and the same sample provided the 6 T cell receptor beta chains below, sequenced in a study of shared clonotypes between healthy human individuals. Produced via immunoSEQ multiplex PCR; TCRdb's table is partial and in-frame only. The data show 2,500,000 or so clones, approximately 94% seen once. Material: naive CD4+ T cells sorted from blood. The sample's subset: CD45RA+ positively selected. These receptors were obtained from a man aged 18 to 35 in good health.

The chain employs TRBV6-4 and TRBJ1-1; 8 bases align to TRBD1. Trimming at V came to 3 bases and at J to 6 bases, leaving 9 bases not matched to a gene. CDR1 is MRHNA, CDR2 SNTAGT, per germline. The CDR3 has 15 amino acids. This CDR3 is CASSESGQGFAEAFF. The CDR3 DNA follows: TGTGCCAGCAGTGAGTCCGGACAGGGTTTCGCTGAAGCTTTCTTT.

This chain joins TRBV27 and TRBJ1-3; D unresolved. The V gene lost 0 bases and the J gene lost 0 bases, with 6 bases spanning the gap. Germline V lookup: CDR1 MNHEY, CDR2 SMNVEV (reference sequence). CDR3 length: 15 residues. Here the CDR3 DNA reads TGTGCCAGCAGTTTATCAGGGAACTCTGGAAACACCATATATTTT. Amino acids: CASSLSGNSGNTIYF.

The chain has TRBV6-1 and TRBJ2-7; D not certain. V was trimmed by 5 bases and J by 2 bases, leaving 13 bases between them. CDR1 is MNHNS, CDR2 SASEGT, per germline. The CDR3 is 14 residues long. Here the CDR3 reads CASSSGSPTYEQYF. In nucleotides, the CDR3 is TGTGCCAGCAGTTCCGGGTCTCCTACCTACGAGCAGTACTTC.

DNA for the CDR3: TGTGCCAGCAGTTATGCCGGCAGCCCTAACTATGGCTACACCTTC. Amino acids: CASSYAGSPNYGYTF. The chain links TRBV6-6 to TRBJ1-2; unclear D gene. CDR1 is MNHNY and CDR2 is SVGAGI in the germline V gene (reference sequence). V lost 3 bases to trimming and J lost 0 bases, with 11 bases between them. The CDR3 has 15 amino acids.

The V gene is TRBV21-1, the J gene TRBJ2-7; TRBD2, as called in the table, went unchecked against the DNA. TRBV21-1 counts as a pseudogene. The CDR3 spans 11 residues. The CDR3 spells CASNGEREQYF. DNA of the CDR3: TGTGCCAGCAACGGAGAGCGCGAGCAGTACTTC.

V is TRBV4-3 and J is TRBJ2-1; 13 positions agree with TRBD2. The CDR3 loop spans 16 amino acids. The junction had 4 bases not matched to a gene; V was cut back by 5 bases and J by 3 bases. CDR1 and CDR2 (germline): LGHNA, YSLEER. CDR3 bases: TGCGCCAGCAGCACAGGGACTAGCGGGAACTACAATGAGCAGTTCTTC. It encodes CASSTGTSGNYNEQFF.